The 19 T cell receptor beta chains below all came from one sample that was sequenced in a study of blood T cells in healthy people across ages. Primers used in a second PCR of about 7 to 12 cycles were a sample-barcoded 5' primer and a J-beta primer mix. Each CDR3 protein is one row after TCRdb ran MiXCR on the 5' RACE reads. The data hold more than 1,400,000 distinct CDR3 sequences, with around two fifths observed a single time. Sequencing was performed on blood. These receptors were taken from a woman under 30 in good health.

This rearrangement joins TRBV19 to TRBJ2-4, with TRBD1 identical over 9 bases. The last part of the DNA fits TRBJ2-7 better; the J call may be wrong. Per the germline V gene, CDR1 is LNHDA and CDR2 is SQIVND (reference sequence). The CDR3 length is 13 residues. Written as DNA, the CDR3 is TGTGCCAGTAGTGATCGGACAGGGGCCGAGCAGTACTTC. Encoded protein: CASSDRTGAEQYF.

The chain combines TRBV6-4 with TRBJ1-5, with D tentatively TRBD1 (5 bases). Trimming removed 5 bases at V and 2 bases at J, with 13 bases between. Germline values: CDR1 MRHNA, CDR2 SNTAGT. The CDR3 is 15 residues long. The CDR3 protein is CASSKDTDGNQPQHF. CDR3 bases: TGTGCCAGCAGTAAGGACACCGATGGCAATCAGCCCCAGCATTTT.

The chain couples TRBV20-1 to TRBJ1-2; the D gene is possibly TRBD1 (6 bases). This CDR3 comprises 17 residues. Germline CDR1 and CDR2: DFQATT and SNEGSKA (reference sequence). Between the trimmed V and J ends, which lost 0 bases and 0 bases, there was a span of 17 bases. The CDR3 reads CSAREGGALKTNYGYTF. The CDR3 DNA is TGCAGTGCTAGAGAGGGGGGCGCCCTCAAAACTAACTATGGCTACACCTTC.

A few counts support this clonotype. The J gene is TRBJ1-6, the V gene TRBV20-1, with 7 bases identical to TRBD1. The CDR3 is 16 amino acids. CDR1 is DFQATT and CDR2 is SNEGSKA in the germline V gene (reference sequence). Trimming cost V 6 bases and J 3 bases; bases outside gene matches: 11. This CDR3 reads CSAGGQPVNYNSPLHF. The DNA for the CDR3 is TGCAGTGCGGGGGGACAGCCCGTTAACTATAATTCACCCCTCCACTTT.

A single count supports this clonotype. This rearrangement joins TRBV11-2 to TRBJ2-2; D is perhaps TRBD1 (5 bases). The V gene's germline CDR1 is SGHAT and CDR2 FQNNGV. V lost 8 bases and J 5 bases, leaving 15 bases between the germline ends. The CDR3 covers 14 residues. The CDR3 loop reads CASPKGVSTGELFF. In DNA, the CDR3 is TGTGCCAGCCCTAAAGGGGTATCGACCGGGGAGCTGTTTTTT.

The CDR3 here is CASMGQARGEQYF. As DNA, the CDR3 is TGTGCCAGCATGGGACAAGCCAGGGGAGAGCAGTACTTC. The J gene is TRBJ2-5, the V gene TRBV6-1; the D gene is possibly TRBD1 (6 bases). Looked up from germline, CDR1 is MNHNS and CDR2 is SASEGT. The CDR3 is 13 residues long. Trimming left V 7 bases short and J 11 bases short, with 20 bases between.

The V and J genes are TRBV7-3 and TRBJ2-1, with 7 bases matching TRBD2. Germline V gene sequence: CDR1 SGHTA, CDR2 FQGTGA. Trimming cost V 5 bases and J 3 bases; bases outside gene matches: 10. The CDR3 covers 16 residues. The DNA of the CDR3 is TGTGCCAGCAGCCCGGCCGGGACTACGGTCTACAATGAGCAGTTCTTC. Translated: CASSPAGTTVYNEQFF.

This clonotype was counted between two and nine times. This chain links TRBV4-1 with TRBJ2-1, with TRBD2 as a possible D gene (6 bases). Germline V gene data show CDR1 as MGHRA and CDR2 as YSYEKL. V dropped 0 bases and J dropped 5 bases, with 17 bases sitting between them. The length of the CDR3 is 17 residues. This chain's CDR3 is CASSQDRPSGGNNEQFF. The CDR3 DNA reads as TGCGCCAGCAGCCAAGATCGTCCCTCCGGGGGAAACAATGAGCAGTTCTTC.

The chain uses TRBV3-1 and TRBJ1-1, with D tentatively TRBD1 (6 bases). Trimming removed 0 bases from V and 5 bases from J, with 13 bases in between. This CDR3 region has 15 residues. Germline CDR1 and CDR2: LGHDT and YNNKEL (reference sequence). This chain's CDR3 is CASSQENQGRTEAFF. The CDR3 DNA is TGTGCCAGCAGCCAAGAAAACCAGGGGAGGACTGAAGCTTTCTTT.

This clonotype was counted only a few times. This CDR3 is CASRTGLGEQYF. The CDR3 DNA follows: TGTGCCAGCAGAACGGGCCTCGGAGAGCAGTACTTC. V gene TRBV12-3 or TRBV12-4 combines with J gene TRBJ2-7; D call uncertain. This CDR3 contains 12 residues. Trimming took 6 bases from V and 7 from J, leaving 13 bases between them.

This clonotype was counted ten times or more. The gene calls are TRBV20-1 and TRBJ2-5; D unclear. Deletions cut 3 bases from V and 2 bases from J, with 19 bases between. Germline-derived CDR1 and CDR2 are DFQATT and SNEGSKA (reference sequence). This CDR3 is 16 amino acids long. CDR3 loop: CSASPPLSRVQETQYF. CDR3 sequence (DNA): TGCAGTGCTAGCCCCCCCCTCTCTAGGGTTCAAGAGACCCAGTACTTC.

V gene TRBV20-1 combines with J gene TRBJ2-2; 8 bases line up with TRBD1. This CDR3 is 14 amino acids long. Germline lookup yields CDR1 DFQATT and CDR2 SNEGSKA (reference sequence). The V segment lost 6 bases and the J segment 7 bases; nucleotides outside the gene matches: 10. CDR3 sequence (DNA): TGCAGTGCGGTACACAGGGGGTGGAGCGGGGAGCTGTTTTTT. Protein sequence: CSAVHRGWSGELFF.

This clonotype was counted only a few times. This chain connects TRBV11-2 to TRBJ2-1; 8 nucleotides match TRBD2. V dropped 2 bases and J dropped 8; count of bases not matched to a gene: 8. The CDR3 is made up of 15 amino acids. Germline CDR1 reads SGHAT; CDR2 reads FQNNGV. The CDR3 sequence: CASSLLSGSSDEQFF. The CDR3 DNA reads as TGTGCCAGCAGCTTATTAAGCGGGAGTTCCGATGAGCAGTTCTTC.

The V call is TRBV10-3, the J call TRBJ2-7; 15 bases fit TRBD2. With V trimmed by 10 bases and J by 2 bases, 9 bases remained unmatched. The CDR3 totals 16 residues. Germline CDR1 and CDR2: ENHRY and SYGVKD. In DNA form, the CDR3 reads TGTGCCACCCGGTTCTGGACTAGCGGGAGGGCCTACGAGCAGTACTTC. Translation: CATRFWTSGRAYEQYF.

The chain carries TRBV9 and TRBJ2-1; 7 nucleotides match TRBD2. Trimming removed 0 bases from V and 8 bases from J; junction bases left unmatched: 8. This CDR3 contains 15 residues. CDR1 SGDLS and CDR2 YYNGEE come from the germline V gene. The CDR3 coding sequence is TGTGCCAGCAGCGTAGTGCCGGGGGGATCCGATGAGCAGTTCTTC. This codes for CASSVVPGGSDEQFF.

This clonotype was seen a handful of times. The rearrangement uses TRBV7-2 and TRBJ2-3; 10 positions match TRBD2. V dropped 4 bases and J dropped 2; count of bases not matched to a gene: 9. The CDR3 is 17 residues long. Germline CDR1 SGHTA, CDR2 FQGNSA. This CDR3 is CASSYLGAGGPTDTQYF. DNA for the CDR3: TGTGCCAGCAGCTACCTTGGAGCGGGAGGGCCCACAGATACGCAGTATTTT.

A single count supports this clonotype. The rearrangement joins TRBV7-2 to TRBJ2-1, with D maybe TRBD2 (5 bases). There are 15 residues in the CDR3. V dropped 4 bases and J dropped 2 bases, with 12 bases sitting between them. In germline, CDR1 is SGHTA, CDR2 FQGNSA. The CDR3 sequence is CASSYSDFAYNEQFF. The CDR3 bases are TGTGCCAGCAGCTATTCGGACTTCGCCTACAATGAGCAGTTCTTC. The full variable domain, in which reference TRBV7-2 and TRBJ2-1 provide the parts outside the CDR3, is GAGVSQSPSNKVTEKGKDVELRCDPISGHTALYWYRQSLGQGLEFLIYFQGNSAPDKSGLPSDRFSAERTGGSVSTLTIQRTQQEDSAVYLCASSYSDFAYNEQFFGPGTRLTVL.

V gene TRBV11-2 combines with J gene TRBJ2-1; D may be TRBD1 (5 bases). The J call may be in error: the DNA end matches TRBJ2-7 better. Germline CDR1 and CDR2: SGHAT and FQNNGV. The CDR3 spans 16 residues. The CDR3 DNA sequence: TGTGCCAGCAGCTTACATGGGGCGGCACCCTACAATGAGCAGTACTTC. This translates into CASSLHGAAPYNEQYF.

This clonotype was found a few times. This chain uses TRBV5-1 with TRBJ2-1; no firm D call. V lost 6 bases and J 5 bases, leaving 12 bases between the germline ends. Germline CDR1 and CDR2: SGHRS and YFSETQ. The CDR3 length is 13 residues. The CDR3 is CASTPVGDNEQFF. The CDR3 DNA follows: TGCGCCAGCACCCCTGTTGGTGACAATGAGCAGTTCTTC.